This T cell receptor (beta chain) was obtained from a study of cytomegalovirus exposure and HLA in healthy donors. Trimming removed 10 bases from V and 4 bases from J; junction bases left unmatched: 5. CDR1 and CDR2 from the germline V gene are SNHLY and FYNNEI. This CDR3 spans 12 amino acids. This clone was counted only a few times. PCR used 60 Vbeta primers and 13 Jbeta primers. The table came from immunoSEQ multiplex PCR; TCRdb's copy has only in-frame clones and leaves some out. The sample has 140,000 to 150,000 clones; less than 85% are singletons. The receptor was isolated from an older woman in good health and CMV-seropositive. The sequencing sample was made of PBMCs. The rearrangement links TRBV2 to TRBJ1-2, with 8 bases lining up with TRBD1. CDR3 in amino acids: CATTQGVYGYTF. Written as DNA, the CDR3 is TGTGCCACCACACAGGGGGTCTATGGCTACACCTTC.